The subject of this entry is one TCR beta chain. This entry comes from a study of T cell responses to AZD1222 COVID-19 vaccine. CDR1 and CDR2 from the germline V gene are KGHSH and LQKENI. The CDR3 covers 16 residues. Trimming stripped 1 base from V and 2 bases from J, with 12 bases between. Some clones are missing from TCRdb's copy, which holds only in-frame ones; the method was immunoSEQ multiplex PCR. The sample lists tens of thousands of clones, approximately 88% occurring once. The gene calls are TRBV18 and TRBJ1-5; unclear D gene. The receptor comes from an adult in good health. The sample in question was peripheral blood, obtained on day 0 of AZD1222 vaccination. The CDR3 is CASSPQPGIRNQPQHF. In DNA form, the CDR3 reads TGTGCCAGCTCACCACAGCCTGGGATTCGCAATCAGCCCCAGCATTTT.